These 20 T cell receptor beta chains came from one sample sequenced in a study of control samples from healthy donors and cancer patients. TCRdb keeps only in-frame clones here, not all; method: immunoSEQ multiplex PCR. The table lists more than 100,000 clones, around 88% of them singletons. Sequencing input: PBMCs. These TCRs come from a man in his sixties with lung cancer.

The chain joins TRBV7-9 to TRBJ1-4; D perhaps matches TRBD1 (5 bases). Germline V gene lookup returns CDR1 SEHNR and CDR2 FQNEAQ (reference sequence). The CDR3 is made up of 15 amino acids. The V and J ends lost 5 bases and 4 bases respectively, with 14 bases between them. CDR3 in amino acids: CASSQGGVGNEKLFF. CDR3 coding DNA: TGTGCCAGCAGCCAGGGTGGGGTCGGTAATGAAAAACTGTTTTTT.

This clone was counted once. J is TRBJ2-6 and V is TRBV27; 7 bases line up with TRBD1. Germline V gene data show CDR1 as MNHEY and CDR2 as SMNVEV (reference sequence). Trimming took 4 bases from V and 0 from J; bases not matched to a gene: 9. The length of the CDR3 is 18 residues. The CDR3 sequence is CASSYRTGFLSGANVLTF. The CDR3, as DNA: TGTGCCAGCAGTTATCGGACAGGCTTCCTCTCTGGGGCCAACGTCCTGACTTTC.

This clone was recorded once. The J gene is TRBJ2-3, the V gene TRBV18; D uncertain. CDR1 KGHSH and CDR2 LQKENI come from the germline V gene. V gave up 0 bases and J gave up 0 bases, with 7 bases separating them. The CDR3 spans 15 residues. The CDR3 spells CASSPPGASTDTQYF. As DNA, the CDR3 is TGTGCCAGCTCACCACCAGGAGCTAGCACAGATACGCAGTATTTT. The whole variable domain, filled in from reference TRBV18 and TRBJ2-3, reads NAGVMQNPRHLVRRRGQEARLRCSPMKGHSHVYWYRQLPEEGLKFMVYLQKENIIDESGMPKERFSAEFPKEGPSILRIQQVVRGDSAAYFCASSPPGASTDTQYFGPGTRLTVL.

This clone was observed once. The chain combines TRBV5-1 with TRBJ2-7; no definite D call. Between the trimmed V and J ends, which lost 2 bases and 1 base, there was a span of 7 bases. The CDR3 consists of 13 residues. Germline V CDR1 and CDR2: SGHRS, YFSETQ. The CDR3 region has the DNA TGCGCCAGCAGCTTTGGCCTTTCCTACGAGCAGTACTTC. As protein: CASSFGLSYEQYF.

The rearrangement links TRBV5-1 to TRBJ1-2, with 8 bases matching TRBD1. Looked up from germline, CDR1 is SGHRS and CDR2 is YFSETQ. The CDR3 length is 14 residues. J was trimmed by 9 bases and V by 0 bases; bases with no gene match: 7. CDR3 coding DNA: TGCGCCAGCAGCTTGGGCGGGACAGGAGCGAGCTACACCTTC. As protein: CASSLGGTGASYTF. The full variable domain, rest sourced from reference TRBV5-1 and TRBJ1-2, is KAGVTQTPRYLIKTRGQQVTLSCSPISGHRSVSWYQQTPGQGLQFLFEYFSETQRNKGNFPGRFSGRQFSNSRSEMNVSTLELGDSALYLCASSLGGTGASYTFGSGTRLTVV.

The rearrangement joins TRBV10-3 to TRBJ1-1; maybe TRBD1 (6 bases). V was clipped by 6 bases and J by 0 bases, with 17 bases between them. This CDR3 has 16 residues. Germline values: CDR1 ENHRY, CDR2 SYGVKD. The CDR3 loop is CAIRQNLGGMNTEAFF. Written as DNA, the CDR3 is TGTGCCATCAGACAGAACCTAGGGGGGATGAACACTGAAGCTTTCTTT.

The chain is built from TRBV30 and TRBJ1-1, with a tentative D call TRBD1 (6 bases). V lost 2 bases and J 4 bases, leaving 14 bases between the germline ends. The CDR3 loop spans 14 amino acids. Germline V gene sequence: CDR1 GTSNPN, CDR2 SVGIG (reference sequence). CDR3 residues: CAWSPDRIATEAFF. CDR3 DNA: TGTGCCTGGAGTCCAGACAGGATCGCCACTGAAGCTTTCTTT.

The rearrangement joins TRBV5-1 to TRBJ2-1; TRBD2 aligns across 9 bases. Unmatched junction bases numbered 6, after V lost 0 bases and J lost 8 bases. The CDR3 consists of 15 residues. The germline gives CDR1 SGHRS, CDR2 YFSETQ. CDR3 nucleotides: TGCGCCAGCAGCTTGGGGCGGGGGGGCCGCGATGAGCAGTTCTTC. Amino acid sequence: CASSLGRGGRDEQFF.

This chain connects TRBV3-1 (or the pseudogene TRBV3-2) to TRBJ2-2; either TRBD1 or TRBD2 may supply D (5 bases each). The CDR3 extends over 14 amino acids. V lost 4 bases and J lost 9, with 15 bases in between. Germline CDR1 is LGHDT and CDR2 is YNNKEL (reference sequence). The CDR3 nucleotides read TGTGCCAGCAGCCCCTCGGCAGGGACCCGGGAGCTGTTTTTT. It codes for CASSPSAGTRELFF.

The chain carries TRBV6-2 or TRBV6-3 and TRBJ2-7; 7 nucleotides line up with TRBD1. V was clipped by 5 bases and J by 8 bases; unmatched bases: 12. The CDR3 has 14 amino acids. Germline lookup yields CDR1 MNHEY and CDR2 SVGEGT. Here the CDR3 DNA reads TGTGCCAGCAGTAGTTTAGCCGGGACAGCTAAGCAGTACGTC. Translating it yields CASSSLAGTAKQYV.

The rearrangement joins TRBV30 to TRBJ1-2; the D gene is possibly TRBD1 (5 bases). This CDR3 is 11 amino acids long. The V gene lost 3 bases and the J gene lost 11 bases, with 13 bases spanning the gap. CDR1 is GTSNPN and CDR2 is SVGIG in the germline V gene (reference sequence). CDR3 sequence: CAWRTGTAYTF. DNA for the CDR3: TGTGCCTGGAGGACGGGGACGGCTTACACCTTC.

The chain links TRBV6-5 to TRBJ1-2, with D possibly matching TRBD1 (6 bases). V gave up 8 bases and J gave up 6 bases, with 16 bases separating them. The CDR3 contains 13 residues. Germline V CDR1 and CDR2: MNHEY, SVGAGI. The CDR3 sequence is CASADSEEDGYTF. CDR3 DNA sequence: TGTGCCAGCGCGGACAGTGAAGAAGATGGCTACACCTTC.

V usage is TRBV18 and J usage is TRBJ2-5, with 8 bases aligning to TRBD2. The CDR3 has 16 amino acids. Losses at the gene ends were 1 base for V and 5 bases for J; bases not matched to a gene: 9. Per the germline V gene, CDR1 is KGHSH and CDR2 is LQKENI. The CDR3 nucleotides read TGTGCCAGCTCACCACGTCTAGCGGGTTTTGGGGAGACCCAGTACTTC. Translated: CASSPRLAGFGETQYF.

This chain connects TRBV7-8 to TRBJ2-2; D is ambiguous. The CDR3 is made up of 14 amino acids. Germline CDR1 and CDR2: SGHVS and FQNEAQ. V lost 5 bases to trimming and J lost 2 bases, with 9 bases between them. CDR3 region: CASSPQANTGELFF. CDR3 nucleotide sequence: TGTGCCAGCAGCCCGCAAGCTAACACCGGGGAGCTGTTTTTT. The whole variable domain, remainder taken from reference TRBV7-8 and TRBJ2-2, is GAGVSQSPRYKVAKRGQDVALRCDPISGHVSLFWYQQALGQGPEFLTYFQNEAQLDKSGLPSDRFFAERPEGSVSTLKIQRTQQEDSAVYLCASSPQANTGELFFGEGSRLTVL.

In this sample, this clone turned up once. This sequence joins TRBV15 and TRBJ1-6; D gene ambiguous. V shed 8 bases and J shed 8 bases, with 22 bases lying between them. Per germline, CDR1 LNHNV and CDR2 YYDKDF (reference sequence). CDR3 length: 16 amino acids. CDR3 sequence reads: CATSSSQPTVDSPLHF. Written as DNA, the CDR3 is TGTGCCACCTCATCCTCGCAGCCGACGGTAGATTCACCCCTCCACTTT.

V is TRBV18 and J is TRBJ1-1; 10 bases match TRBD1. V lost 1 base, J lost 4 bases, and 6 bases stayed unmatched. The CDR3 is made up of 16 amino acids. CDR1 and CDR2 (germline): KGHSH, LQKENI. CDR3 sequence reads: CASSPQTGGWGTEAFF. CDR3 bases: TGTGCCAGCTCACCACAGACAGGGGGCTGGGGCACTGAAGCTTTCTTT.

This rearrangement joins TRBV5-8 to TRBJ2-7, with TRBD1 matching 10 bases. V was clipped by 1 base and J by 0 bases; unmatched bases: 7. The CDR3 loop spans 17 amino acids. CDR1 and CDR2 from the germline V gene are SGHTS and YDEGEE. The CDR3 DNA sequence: TGTGCCAGCAGCTTGCCACCGACAGGGGGCGACTCCTACGAGCAGTACGTC. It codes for CASSLPPTGGDSYEQYV.

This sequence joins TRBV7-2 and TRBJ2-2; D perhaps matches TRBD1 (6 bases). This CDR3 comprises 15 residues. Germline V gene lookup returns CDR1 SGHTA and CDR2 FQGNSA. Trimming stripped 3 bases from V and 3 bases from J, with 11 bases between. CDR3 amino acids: CASSLDRPDTGELFF. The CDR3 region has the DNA TGTGCCAGCAGCTTGGACAGACCAGACACCGGGGAGCTGTTTTTT.

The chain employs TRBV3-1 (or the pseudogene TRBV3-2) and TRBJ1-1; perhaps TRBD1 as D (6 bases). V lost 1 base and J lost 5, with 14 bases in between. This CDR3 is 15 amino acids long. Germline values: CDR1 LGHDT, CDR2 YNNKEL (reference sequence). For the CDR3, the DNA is TGTGCCAGCAGCCAAGCCGGGGGGCCGTGGACTGAAGCTTTCTTT. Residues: CASSQAGGPWTEAFF.

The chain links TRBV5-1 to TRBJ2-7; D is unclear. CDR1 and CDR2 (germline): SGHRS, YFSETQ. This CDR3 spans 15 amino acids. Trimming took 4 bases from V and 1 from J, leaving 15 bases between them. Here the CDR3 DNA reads TGCGCCAGCAGCCAAAACCGAGGTTATTCCTACGAGCAGTACTTC. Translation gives CASSQNRGYSYEQYF.